The sequence of this T cell receptor beta chain was determined in a study of regulatory T cells in long-lasting Graves disease. Study findings and constraints: TCR diversity was lower in persistent than newly diagnosed Graves' disease. The small sample size may have reduced accuracy. Under persistent disease, TRBV28, TRBJ1-2 and TRBJ2-5 were used preferentially.

Time point denoted: newly diagnosed GD, antithyroid drugs for less than 3 months. Extracted PBMC RNA gave rise to the TCR library. The V and J ends lost 11 bases and 2 bases respectively, with 23 bases between them. The CDR3 totals 16 residues. The V gene's germline CDR1 is MDHEN and CDR2 SYDVKM. iRepertoire HTBI primers and Arm-PCR of CDR3 regions built TCR beta libraries. TCRdb re-called the multiplex PCR reads through MiXCR, storing one row per CDR3 protein. This sample carries 350,000 to 400,000 distinct CDR3 sequences, around 15% of them seen once, and the ten largest clones take 20% to 25%. In the case of this clonotype: What it binds is not known.

The sample also formed part of further work on T cells in Graves' hyperthyroidism and ophthalmopathy. From that report: In the first-round RT-PCR of the TCR CDR3, the HTBI primer set was used.

The input for sequencing was peripheral blood mononuclear cells (PBMCs), taken at new diagnosis, from a patient treated with antithyroid drugs. J is TRBJ2-3 and V is TRBV28; a possible D gene is TRBD2 (7 bases). The receptor's source is a woman younger than 30 with Graves disease. This CDR3 reads CAGGGGARDYTDTQYF. In DNA form, the CDR3 reads TGTGCCGGGGGGGGGGGCGCGAGAGACTACACAGATACGCAGTATTTT. Complete variable domain (other parts from reference TRBV28 and TRBJ2-3): DVKVTQSSRYLVKRTGEKVFLECVQDMDHENMFWYRQDPGLGLRLIYFSYDVKMKEKGDIPEGYSVSREKKERFSLILESASTNQTSMYLCAGGGGARDYTDTQYFGPGTRLTVL.